This TCR beta chain was sequenced in a study of T cell responses to AZD1222 COVID-19 vaccine. Findings and caveats of the study: Donors skewed white British and female; clonal diversity was possibly underestimated. After the peak T cell response, and only then, were repertoires sampled.

This clone appeared once. Its cognate antigen is unknown. Whether given at about 4 or about 12 weeks, second doses were pooled. Repertoires were generated with immunoSEQ multiplex PCR, while TCRdb's copy carries only in-frame clones and drops some. The sample includes some 67,000 clones, approximately 83% of them seen just once. V was pared by 0 bases and J by 0 bases, with 6 bases between. The CDR3 extends over 13 amino acids. Per the germline V gene, CDR1 is SQVTM and CDR2 is ANQGSEA. This clonotype was obtained from an adult who received the AZD1222 COVID-19 vaccine. The V gene is TRBV29-1, the J gene TRBJ2-7; no definite D call. The input for sequencing was peripheral blood, taken 28 days after the second AZD1222 dose. As DNA, the CDR3 is TGCAGCGTTGAAGACAGCTCCTCCTACGAGCAGTACTTC. As protein: CSVEDSSSYEQYF.